These 3 T cell receptor beta chains were all obtained from the same sample, sequenced in a study of monozygotic twins with inflammatory bowel disease. TCRdb reanalyzed the 5' RACE reads, giving one entry per CDR3 protein sequence and no DNA. This table holds 150,000 to 200,000 distinct CDR3 sequences. Sequencing used blood. The source is a human donor with ulcerative colitis or Crohn's disease, or a healthy co-twin of an affected twin (not recorded which).

V gene TRBV6-1 combines with J gene TRBJ2-1; as DNA is missing, the TRBD2 call by TCRdb cannot be tested. Germline CDR1 and CDR2: MNHNS and SASEGT. The CDR3 consists of 16 residues. CDR3 in amino acids: CASMINGGRGWNEQFF.

J is TRBJ2-7 and V is TRBV19; TCRdb's assignment of TRBD2 cannot be checked, as there is no DNA. Germline-derived CDR1 and CDR2 are LNHDA and SQIVND (reference sequence). The CDR3 length is 14 residues. CDR3 protein: CASSIVWAKTEQYF.

The chain employs TRBV20-1 and TRBJ2-1; absent DNA, TCRdb's TRBD1 call cannot be checked. Germline-derived CDR1 and CDR2 are DFQATT and SNEGSKA (reference sequence). The CDR3 contains 16 residues. The CDR3 reads CSARLSRGTRYNEQFF.